A selection of T cell receptor beta chains follows, all from one sample in a study of OX40 agonist ivuxolimab in advanced cancers. Profiling relied on immunoSEQ multiplex PCR, and the TCRdb table lists in-frame clones only, not all of them. The sample contains about 36,000 clones, around three quarters of which appear only once. The source was CD4+ or CD8+ T cells sorted from blood, collected in a trial of the OX40 agonist ivuxolimab. These receptor sequences come from an adult with an advanced solid tumor such as melanoma, head and neck, liver or kidney cancer. Each CDR3 is given with its conserved first and last residue. Fields, in order: V gene, clone size, J gene, D gene, CDR3 DNA, CDR3 protein. A D gene is named only where the DNA matches it firmly. The size entry is marked missing in some rows and otherwise reads once, few, many or a size class.

v_call: TRBV7-8; clone_size: -; j_call: TRBJ1-4; d_call: -; cdr3_nt: TGTGCCAGCAGCTTACGTCTTAACAATGAAAAACTGTTTTTT; cdr3_aa: CASSLRLNNEKLFF
v_call: TRBV7-9; clone_size: once; j_call: TRBJ1-1; d_call: -; cdr3_nt: TGTGCCAGCAGCTTAGGGACGGCGAACACTGAAGCTTTCTTT; cdr3_aa: CASSLGTANTEAFF
v_call: TRBV13; clone_size: -; j_call: TRBJ2-5; d_call: -; cdr3_nt: TGTGCCAGCAGCTTGGTCGCCCAAGAGACCCAGTACTTC; cdr3_aa: CASSLVAQETQYF
v_call: TRBV9; clone_size: -; j_call: TRBJ2-2; d_call: TRBD1; cdr3_nt: TGTGCCAGCAGGAGATCCGGGACAGGGAACACCGGGGAGCTGTTTTTT; cdr3_aa: CASRRSGTGNTGELFF
v_call: TRBV12-2; clone_size: -; j_call: TRBJ2-3; d_call: -; cdr3_nt: TGTGCAAGTCGCTTGGCGGTCCAACGATGGGATACGCAGTATTTT; cdr3_aa: CASRLAVQRWDTQYF
v_call: TRBV10-3; clone_size: few; j_call: TRBJ1-5; d_call: -; cdr3_nt: TGTGCCATCAGTGTAGAGGGGAGCAATCAGCCCCAGCATTTT; cdr3_aa: CAISVEGSNQPQHF
v_call: TRBV14; clone_size: -; j_call: TRBJ1-2; d_call: TRBD1; cdr3_nt: TGTGCCAGCAGCCAATTACAGGGGCACTATGGCTACACCTTC; cdr3_aa: CASSQLQGHYGYTF
v_call: TRBV7-9; clone_size: few; j_call: TRBJ2-5; d_call: -; cdr3_nt: TGTGCCAGCACCGATTGGGAGTACCAAGAGACCCAGTACTTC; cdr3_aa: CASTDWEYQETQYF
v_call: TRBV5-1; clone_size: -; j_call: TRBJ2-1; d_call: -; cdr3_nt: TGCGCCAGCAGCTTGGCCCAGCCCAACAATGAGCAGTTCTTC; cdr3_aa: CASSLAQPNNEQFF
v_call: TRBV5-1; clone_size: -; j_call: TRBJ1-2; d_call: -; cdr3_nt: TGCGCCAGCAGCTCGGACGGGGGGTATGGCTACACCTTC; cdr3_aa: CASSSDGGYGYTF
v_call: TRBV19; clone_size: -; j_call: TRBJ1-4; d_call: -; cdr3_nt: TGTGCCAGTAAGGGGTACGGGACGAATGAAAAACTGTTTTTT; cdr3_aa: CASKGYGTNEKLFF
v_call: TRBV6-5; clone_size: -; j_call: TRBJ2-2; d_call: TRBD2; cdr3_nt: TGTGCCAGTAGGGCCGGGACTAATACCGGGGAGCTGTTTTTT; cdr3_aa: CASRAGTNTGELFF
v_call: TRBV5-1; clone_size: few; j_call: TRBJ2-3; d_call: -; cdr3_nt: TGCGCCAGCAAACGGGCAGATACGCAGTATTTT; cdr3_aa: CASKRADTQYF
v_call: TRBV6-5; clone_size: -; j_call: TRBJ1-5; d_call: -; cdr3_nt: TGTGCCAGCAGTTACAGGCGGGGTCAGCCCCAGCATTTT; cdr3_aa: CASSYRRGQPQHF
v_call: TRBV7-9; clone_size: -; j_call: TRBJ2-5; d_call: -; cdr3_nt: TGTGCCAGCAGCTTAGGGGGGAAAAAAGAGACCCAGTACTTC; cdr3_aa: CASSLGGKKETQYF
v_call: TRBV2; clone_size: -; j_call: TRBJ2-1; d_call: TRBD1; cdr3_nt: TGTGCCAGCAGCCAAGAGGACAGGGGCAATGAGCAGTTCTTC; cdr3_aa: CASSQEDRGNEQFF
v_call: TRBV30; clone_size: few; j_call: TRBJ1-1; d_call: -; cdr3_nt: TGTGCCTGGAGTGTTAGGGTGAGGACTGAAGCTTTCTTT; cdr3_aa: CAWSVRVRTEAFF
v_call: TRBV6-5; clone_size: -; j_call: TRBJ2-3; d_call: -; cdr3_nt: TGTGCCAGCAGCTCTAGGGTGCGGGGCACAGATACGCAGTATTTT; cdr3_aa: CASSSRVRGTDTQYF
v_call: TRBV5-6; clone_size: -; j_call: TRBJ2-3; d_call: TRBD1; cdr3_nt: TGTGCCAGCAGCTTTGGGACAGCCCGCACAGATACGCAGTATTTT; cdr3_aa: CASSFGTARTDTQYF
v_call: TRBV19; clone_size: -; j_call: TRBJ2-3; d_call: -; cdr3_nt: TGTGCCAGTGCCGTCCGGCCAGATACGCAGTATTTT; cdr3_aa: CASAVRPDTQYF
v_call: TRBV4-1; clone_size: -; j_call: TRBJ1-2; d_call: -; cdr3_nt: TGCGCCAGCAGCCAAGGAGCAGGGACTAACTATGGCTACACCTTC; cdr3_aa: CASSQGAGTNYGYTF
v_call: TRBV7-3; clone_size: -; j_call: TRBJ2-1; d_call: TRBD1; cdr3_nt: TGTGCCAGCAGCTCCCCCGGGACAGGACGCAATGAGCAGTTCTTC; cdr3_aa: CASSSPGTGRNEQFF
v_call: TRBV4-1; clone_size: -; j_call: TRBJ1-6; d_call: -; cdr3_nt: TGCGCCAGCAGCCGGGACGGACACTATAATTCACCCCTCCACTTT; cdr3_aa: CASSRDGHYNSPLHF
v_call: TRBV7-2; clone_size: few; j_call: TRBJ2-1; d_call: -; cdr3_nt: TGTGCCAGCAGCTTTTGGGGGAACAATGAGCAGTTCTTC; cdr3_aa: CASSFWGNNEQFF
v_call: TRBV5-1; clone_size: -; j_call: TRBJ2-7; d_call: -; cdr3_nt: TGCGCCAGCAGCCTAGGACAGGAGGGCTACGAGCAGTACTTC; cdr3_aa: CASSLGQEGYEQYF
v_call: TRBV5-1; clone_size: -; j_call: TRBJ2-2; d_call: -; cdr3_nt: TGCGCCAGCAGCTTGGTTGGGGCTTCGAACACCGGGGAGCTGTTTTTT; cdr3_aa: CASSLVGASNTGELFF
v_call: TRBV7-2; clone_size: -; j_call: TRBJ2-3; d_call: TRBD2; cdr3_nt: TGTGCCAGCAGCTTAGGTTCCGCGGGGGGCACAGATACGCAGTATTTT; cdr3_aa: CASSLGSAGGTDTQYF
v_call: TRBV11-2; clone_size: -; j_call: TRBJ1-3; d_call: TRBD1; cdr3_nt: TGTGCCAGCAGCTTTGGACAGGGGGCTGGAAACACCATATATTTT; cdr3_aa: CASSFGQGAGNTIYF
v_call: TRBV14; clone_size: -; j_call: TRBJ2-5; d_call: -; cdr3_nt: TGTGCCAGCAGTCGACGGCAGCCACTCGGAGAGACCCAGTACTTC; cdr3_aa: CASSRRQPLGETQYF
v_call: TRBV6-4; clone_size: few; j_call: TRBJ1-2; d_call: -; cdr3_nt: TGTGCCAGCAGTGACCTGAGTTCAGGGTACGGCTACACCTTC; cdr3_aa: CASSDLSSGYGYTF
v_call: TRBV5-6; clone_size: -; j_call: TRBJ1-4; d_call: -; cdr3_nt: TGTGCCAGCAGCTTGTTTGCAGGGAGGGAAAAACTGTTTTTT; cdr3_aa: CASSLFAGREKLFF
v_call: TRBV7-2; clone_size: once; j_call: TRBJ2-1; d_call: -; cdr3_nt: TGTGCCAGCAGCTTAGATGTACTAGCCCCCTACAATGAGCAGTTCTTC; cdr3_aa: CASSLDVLAPYNEQFF
v_call: TRBV6-5; clone_size: -; j_call: TRBJ1-2; d_call: -; cdr3_nt: TGTGCCAGCAGGAGGACGTTCCGCATGGGCTACACCTTC; cdr3_aa: CASRRTFRMGYTF
v_call: TRBV11-2; clone_size: -; j_call: TRBJ2-4; d_call: -; cdr3_nt: TGTGCCAGCAGCTTATTTCGGGCCGAGGAGATTCAGTACTTC; cdr3_aa: CASSLFRAEEIQYF
v_call: TRBV9; clone_size: -; j_call: TRBJ2-2; d_call: -; cdr3_nt: TGTGCCAGCAGCGTACGGGGGAACACCGGGGAGCTGTTTTTT; cdr3_aa: CASSVRGNTGELFF
v_call: TRBV6-1; clone_size: -; j_call: TRBJ1-2; d_call: -; cdr3_nt: TGTGCCAGCAGCCGAGGGAATGGCTACACCTTC; cdr3_aa: CASSRGNGYTF
v_call: TRBV6-5; clone_size: -; j_call: TRBJ1-2; d_call: -; cdr3_nt: TGTGCCAGCAGCCGATGGAGGCAAGGGGATGGCTACACCTTC; cdr3_aa: CASSRWRQGDGYTF
v_call: TRBV6-1; clone_size: -; j_call: TRBJ2-3; d_call: -; cdr3_nt: TGTGCCAGCAGTGCGGACCCTCCCCGGTATTTT; cdr3_aa: CASSADPPRYF